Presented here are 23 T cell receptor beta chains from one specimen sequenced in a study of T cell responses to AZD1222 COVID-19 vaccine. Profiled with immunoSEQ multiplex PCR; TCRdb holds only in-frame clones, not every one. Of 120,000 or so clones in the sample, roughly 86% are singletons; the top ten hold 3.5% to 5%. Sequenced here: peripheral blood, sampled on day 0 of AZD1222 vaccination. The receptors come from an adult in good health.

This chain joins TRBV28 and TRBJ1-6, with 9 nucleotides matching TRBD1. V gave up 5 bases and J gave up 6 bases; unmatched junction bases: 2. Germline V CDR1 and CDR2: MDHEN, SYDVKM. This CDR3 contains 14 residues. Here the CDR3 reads CASSGTGSNSPLHF. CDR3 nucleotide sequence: TGTGCCAGCAGTGGGACAGGGTCTAATTCACCCCTCCACTTT.

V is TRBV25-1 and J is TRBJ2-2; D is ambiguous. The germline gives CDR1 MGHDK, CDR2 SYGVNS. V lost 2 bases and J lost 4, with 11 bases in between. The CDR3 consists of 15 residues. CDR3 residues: CASSEPRKGTGELFF. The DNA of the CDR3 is TGTGCCAGCAGTGAACCTCGGAAGGGCACCGGGGAGCTGTTTTTT.

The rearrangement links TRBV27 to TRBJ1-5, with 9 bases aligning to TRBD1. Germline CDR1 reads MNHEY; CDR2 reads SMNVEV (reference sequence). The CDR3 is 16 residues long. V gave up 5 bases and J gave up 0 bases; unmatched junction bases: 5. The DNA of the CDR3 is TGTGCCAGCAGTCCGGACAGGGGACGTAGCAATCAGCCCCAGCATTTT. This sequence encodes CASSPDRGRSNQPQHF.

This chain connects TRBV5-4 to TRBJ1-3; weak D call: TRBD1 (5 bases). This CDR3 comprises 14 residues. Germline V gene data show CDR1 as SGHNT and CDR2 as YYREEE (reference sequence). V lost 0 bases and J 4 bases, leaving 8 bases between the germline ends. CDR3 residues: CASSLGQQGNTIYF. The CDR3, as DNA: TGTGCCAGCAGCTTGGGACAGCAAGGAAACACCATATATTTT.

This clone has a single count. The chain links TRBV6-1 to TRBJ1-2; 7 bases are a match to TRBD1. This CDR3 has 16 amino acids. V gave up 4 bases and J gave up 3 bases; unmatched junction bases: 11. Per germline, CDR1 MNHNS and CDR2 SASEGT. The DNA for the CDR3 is TGTGCCAGCAGTGCTCCCACTGGACAGGACGACTATGGCTACACCTTC. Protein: CASSAPTGQDDYGYTF.

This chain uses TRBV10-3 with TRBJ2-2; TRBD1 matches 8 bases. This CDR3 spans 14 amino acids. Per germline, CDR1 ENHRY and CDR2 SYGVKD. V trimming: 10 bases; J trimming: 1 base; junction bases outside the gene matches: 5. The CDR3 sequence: CATRGTGNTGELFF. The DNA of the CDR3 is TGTGCCACCCGGGGGACAGGGAACACCGGGGAGCTGTTTTTT.

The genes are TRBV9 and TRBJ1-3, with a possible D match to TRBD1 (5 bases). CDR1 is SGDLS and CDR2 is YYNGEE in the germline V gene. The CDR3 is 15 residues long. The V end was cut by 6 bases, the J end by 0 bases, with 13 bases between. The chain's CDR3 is CASTSGSSSGNTIYF. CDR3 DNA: TGTGCCAGCACCTCAGGGTCCAGCTCTGGAAACACCATATATTTT. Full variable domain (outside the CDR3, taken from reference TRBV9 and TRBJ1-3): DSGVTQTPKHLITATGQRVTLRCSPRSGDLSVYWYQQSLDQGLQFLIQYYNGEERAKGNILERFSAQQFPDLHSELNLSSLELGDSALYFCASTSGSSSGNTIYFGEGSWLTVV.

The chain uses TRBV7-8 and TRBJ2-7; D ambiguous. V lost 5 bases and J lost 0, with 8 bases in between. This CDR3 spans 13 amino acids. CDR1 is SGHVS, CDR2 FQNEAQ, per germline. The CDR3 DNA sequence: TGTGCCAGCAGCCCCAGACCCTCCTACGAGCAGTACTTC. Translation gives CASSPRPSYEQYF.

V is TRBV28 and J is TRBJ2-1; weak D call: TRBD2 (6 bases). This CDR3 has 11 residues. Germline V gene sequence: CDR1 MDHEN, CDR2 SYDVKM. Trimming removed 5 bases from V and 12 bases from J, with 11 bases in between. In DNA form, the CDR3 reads TGTGCCAGCAGTACTGGACTACCGCAGTTCTTC. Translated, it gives CASSTGLPQFF.

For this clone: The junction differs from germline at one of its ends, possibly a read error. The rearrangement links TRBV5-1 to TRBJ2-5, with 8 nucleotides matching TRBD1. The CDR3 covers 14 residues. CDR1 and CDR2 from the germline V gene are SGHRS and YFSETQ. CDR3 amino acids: CASSFGTGGETQYF. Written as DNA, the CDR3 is TGCGCCAGTAGCTTCGGAACAGGGGGAGAGACCCAGTACTTC.

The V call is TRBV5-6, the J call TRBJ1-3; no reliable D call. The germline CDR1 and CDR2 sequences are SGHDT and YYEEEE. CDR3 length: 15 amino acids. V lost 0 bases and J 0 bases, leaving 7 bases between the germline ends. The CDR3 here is CASSLVGLSGNTIYF. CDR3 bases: TGTGCCAGCAGCTTGGTAGGCCTCTCTGGAAACACCATATATTTT.

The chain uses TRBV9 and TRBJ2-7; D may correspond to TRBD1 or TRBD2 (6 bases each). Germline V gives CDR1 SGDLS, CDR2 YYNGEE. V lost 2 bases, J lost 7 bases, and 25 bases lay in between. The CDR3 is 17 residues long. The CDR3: CASSVGAQVGGIREQYF. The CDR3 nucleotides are TGTGCCAGCAGCGTGGGGGCTCAGGTCGGGGGAATAAGGGAGCAGTACTTC.

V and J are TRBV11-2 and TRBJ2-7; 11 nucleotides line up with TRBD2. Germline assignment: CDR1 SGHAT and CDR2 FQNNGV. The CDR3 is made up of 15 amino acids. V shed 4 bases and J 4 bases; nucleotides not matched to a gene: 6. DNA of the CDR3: TGTGCCAGCAGCTGGGGGACTAGCGGACCTTACGAGCAGTACTTC. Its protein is CASSWGTSGPYEQYF.

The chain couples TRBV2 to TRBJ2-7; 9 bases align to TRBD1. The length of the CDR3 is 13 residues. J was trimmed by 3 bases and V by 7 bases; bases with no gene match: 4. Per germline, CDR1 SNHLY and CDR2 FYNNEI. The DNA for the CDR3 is TGTGCCAGCACGTGGGACAGGGACTACGAGCAGTACTTC. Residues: CASTWDRDYEQYF.

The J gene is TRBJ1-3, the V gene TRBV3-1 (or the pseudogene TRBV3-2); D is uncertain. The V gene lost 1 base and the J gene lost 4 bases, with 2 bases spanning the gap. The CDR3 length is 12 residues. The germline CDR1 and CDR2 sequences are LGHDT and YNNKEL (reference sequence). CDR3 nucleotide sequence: TGTGCCAGCAGCCAAGTGGGAAACACCATATATTTT. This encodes CASSQVGNTIYF.

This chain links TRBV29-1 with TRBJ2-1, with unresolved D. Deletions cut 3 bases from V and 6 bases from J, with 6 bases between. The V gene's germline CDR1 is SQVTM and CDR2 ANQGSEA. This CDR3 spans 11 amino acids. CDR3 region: CSVEWVNEQFF. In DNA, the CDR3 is TGCAGCGTTGAGTGGGTCAATGAGCAGTTCTTC.

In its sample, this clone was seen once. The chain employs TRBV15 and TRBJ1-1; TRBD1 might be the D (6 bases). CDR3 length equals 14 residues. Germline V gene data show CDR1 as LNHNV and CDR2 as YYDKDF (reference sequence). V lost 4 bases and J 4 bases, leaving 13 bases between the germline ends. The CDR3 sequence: CATSNGGRITEAFF. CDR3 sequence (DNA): TGTGCCACCAGCAACGGGGGGCGAATCACTGAAGCTTTCTTT.

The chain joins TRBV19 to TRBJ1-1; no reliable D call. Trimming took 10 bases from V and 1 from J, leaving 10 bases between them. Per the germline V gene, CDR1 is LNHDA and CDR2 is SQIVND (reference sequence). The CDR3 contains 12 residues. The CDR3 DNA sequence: TGTGCCACCTCGACGGGGAACACTGAAGCTTTCTTT. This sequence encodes CATSTGNTEAFF.

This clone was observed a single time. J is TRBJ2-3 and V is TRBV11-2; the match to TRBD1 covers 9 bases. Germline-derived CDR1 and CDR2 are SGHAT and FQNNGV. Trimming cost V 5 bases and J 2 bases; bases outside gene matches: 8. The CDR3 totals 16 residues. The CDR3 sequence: CASSPLGQGNTDTQYF. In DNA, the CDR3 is TGTGCCAGCAGCCCCCTAGGACAGGGGAACACAGATACGCAGTATTTT.

This CDR3 is CASSLRGAGETQYF. The CDR3 DNA follows: TGTGCCAGCAGCTTAAGGGGGGCCGGTGAGACCCAGTACTTC. The chain uses TRBV7-8 and TRBJ2-5; D possibly matches TRBD1 or TRBD2 (6 bases each). The germline gives CDR1 SGHVS, CDR2 FQNEAQ. This CDR3 region has 14 residues. V was pared by 2 bases and J by 5 bases, with 12 bases between.

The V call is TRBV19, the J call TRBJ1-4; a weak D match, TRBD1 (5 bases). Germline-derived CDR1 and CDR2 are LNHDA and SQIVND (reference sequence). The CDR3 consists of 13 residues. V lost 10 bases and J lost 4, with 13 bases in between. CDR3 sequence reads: CATRGQFNEKLFF. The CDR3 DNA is TGTGCCACTCGGGGCCAGTTTAATGAAAAACTGTTTTTT.

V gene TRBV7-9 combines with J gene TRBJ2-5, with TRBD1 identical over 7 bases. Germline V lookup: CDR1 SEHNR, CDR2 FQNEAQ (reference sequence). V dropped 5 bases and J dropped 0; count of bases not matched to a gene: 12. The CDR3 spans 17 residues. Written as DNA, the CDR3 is TGTGCCAGCAGCCAAGCCGAGGACAGGAGACACCAAGAGACCCAGTACTTC. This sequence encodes CASSQAEDRRHQETQYF.

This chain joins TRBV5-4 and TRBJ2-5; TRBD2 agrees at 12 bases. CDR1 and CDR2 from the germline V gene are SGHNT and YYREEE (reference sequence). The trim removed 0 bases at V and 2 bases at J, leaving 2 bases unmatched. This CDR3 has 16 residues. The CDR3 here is CASSLDLAGGQETQYF. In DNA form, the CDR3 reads TGTGCCAGCAGCTTGGATCTAGCGGGGGGGCAAGAGACCCAGTACTTC.